This is a list of T cell receptor beta chains from one sample in a study of cytomegalovirus exposure and HLA in healthy donors. Libraries were prepared by immunoSEQ multiplex PCR; TCRdb keeps only in-frame clonotypes and omits some of them. The sample includes about 60,000 clones. Source material: PBMCs. The receptor set was obtained from a boy aged 10-17 years in good health and CMV-seronegative. Both conserved end residues are part of each CDR3. A D gene is named only where the DNA matches it firmly.

D gene: TRBD2; V gene: TRBV7-7; J gene: TRBJ2-3; CDR3 protein: CASSLELAADTQYF; CDR3 DNA: TGTGCCAGCAGCTTAGAACTAGCGGCAGATACGCAGTATTTT
D gene: .; V gene: TRBV2; J gene: TRBJ1-2; CDR3 protein: CASRGTQGNYGYTF; CDR3 DNA: TGTGCCAGCCGGGGGACCCAGGGTAACTATGGCTACACCTTC
D gene: TRBD2; V gene: TRBV19; J gene: TRBJ2-1; CDR3 protein: CASSIGTSGRASYNEQFF; CDR3 DNA: TGTGCCAGTAGTATCGGGACTAGCGGGAGGGCCTCCTACAATGAGCAGTTCTTC
D gene: TRBD1; V gene: TRBV6-1; J gene: TRBJ2-7; CDR3 protein: CASSVRDRGDYEQYF; CDR3 DNA: TGTGCCAGCAGTGTCCGGGACAGGGGGGACTACGAGCAGTACTTC
D gene: TRBD1; V gene: TRBV9; J gene: TRBJ2-3; CDR3 protein: CASGTGYTDTQYF; CDR3 DNA: TGTGCCAGCGGGACAGGCTACACAGATACGCAGTATTTT
D gene: .; V gene: TRBV9; J gene: TRBJ2-7; CDR3 protein: CASSRYASEQYF; CDR3 DNA: TGTGCCAGCAGCAGATATGCTAGCGAGCAGTACTTC
D gene: TRBD2; V gene: TRBV18; J gene: TRBJ2-1; CDR3 protein: CASSPQPSGGSYNEQFF; CDR3 DNA: TGTGCCAGCTCACCACAGCCTAGCGGAGGGAGTTACAATGAGCAGTTCTTC
D gene: .; V gene: TRBV6-6; J gene: TRBJ1-2; CDR3 protein: CASSPLGQGYGYTF; CDR3 DNA: TGTGCCAGCAGTCCTCTAGGGCAGGGCTATGGCTACACCTTC
D gene: TRBD2; V gene: TRBV6-6; J gene: TRBJ2-7; CDR3 protein: CASSPLPGGAEQYF; CDR3 DNA: TGTGCCAGCAGCCCACTTCCGGGAGGCGCCGAGCAGTACTTC
D gene: TRBD2; V gene: TRBV5-1; J gene: TRBJ2-5; CDR3 protein: CASSLGLAGLETQYF; CDR3 DNA: TGCGCCAGCAGCTTGGGACTAGCGGGGCTAGAGACCCAGTACTTC
D gene: TRBD2; V gene: TRBV5-1; J gene: TRBJ2-3; CDR3 protein: CASSLVAGGTDTQYF; CDR3 DNA: TGCGCCAGCAGCTTGGTAGCGGGGGGAACAGATACGCAGTATTTT
D gene: .; V gene: TRBV12-2; J gene: TRBJ1-4; CDR3 protein: CASRLHPRTTNEKLFF; CDR3 DNA: TGTGCAAGTCGCCTCCACCCCAGAACAACTAATGAAAAACTGTTTTTT
D gene: .; V gene: TRBV7-2; J gene: TRBJ2-2; CDR3 protein: CASSFRANTGELFF; CDR3 DNA: TGTGCCAGCAGCTTCCGAGCGAACACCGGGGAGCTGTTTTTT
D gene: TRBD2; V gene: TRBV30; J gene: TRBJ2-3; CDR3 protein: CAWGPKGLAGGTQYF; CDR3 DNA: TGTGCCTGGGGACCTAAGGGACTAGCGGGAGGGACGCAGTATTTT
D gene: .; V gene: TRBV19; J gene: TRBJ2-7; CDR3 protein: CASTLVGWGNEQYF; CDR3 DNA: TGTGCCAGTACCCTTGTCGGGTGGGGCAACGAGCAGTACTTC
D gene: .; V gene: TRBV5-4; J gene: TRBJ1-2; CDR3 protein: CASSPPGRGRYGYTF; CDR3 DNA: TGTGCCAGCAGCCCACCCGGCAGGGGCCGCTATGGCTACACCTTC
D gene: .; V gene: TRBV4-2; J gene: TRBJ1-4; CDR3 protein: CASSKGLLFRATNEKLFF; CDR3 DNA: TGTGCCAGCAGTAAGGGCTTATTATTCAGGGCGACTAATGAAAAACTGTTTTTT
D gene: TRBD2; V gene: TRBV5-4; J gene: TRBJ2-7; CDR3 protein: CASSLGSGSTDEQYF; CDR3 DNA: TGTGCCAGCAGCCTGGGGAGCGGGAGCACAGACGAGCAGTACTTC
D gene: .; V gene: TRBV15; J gene: TRBJ2-4; CDR3 protein: CATSRDNANIGDIQYF; CDR3 DNA: TGTGCCACCAGCAGAGATAACGCGAACATCGGGGACATTCAGTACTTC
D gene: TRBD1; V gene: TRBV25-1; J gene: TRBJ2-2; CDR3 protein: CASSGRQGAKGTGELFF; CDR3 DNA: TGTGCCAGCAGTGGGCGACAGGGGGCGAAGGGGACCGGGGAGCTGTTTTTT
D gene: .; V gene: TRBV7-2; J gene: TRBJ1-1; CDR3 protein: CASSSPGGAGTEAFF; CDR3 DNA: TGTGCCAGCAGCTCCCCAGGAGGTGCGGGCACTGAAGCTTTCTTT
D gene: .; V gene: TRBV6-6; J gene: TRBJ2-7; CDR3 protein: CASSYIAEGYNEQCF; CDR3 DNA: TGTGCCAGCAGTTACATCGCTGAGGGATACAACGAGCAGTGCTTC
D gene: .; V gene: TRBV5-5; J gene: TRBJ1-3; CDR3 protein: CASTPGGVYF; CDR3 DNA: TGTGCCAGCACCCCTGGGGGGGTGTATTTT
D gene: TRBD2; V gene: TRBV11-1; J gene: TRBJ2-3; CDR3 protein: CASSRTSGKADTQYF; CDR3 DNA: TGTGCCAGCAGCCGGACTAGCGGGAAGGCAGATACGCAGTATTTT
D gene: .; V gene: TRBV27; J gene: TRBJ1-1; CDR3 protein: CASSFRVGATEAFF; CDR3 DNA: TGTGCCAGCAGTTTCAGGGTTGGGGCCACTGAAGCTTTCTTT
D gene: .; V gene: TRBV14; J gene: TRBJ1-1; CDR3 protein: CASSQGQVANTEAFF; CDR3 DNA: TGTGCCAGCAGCCAAGGACAGGTTGCGAACACTGAAGCTTTCTTT
D gene: TRBD1; V gene: TRBV19; J gene: TRBJ2-7; CDR3 protein: CASRSGDSSSYEQYF; CDR3 DNA: TGTGCCAGTAGATCAGGGGACAGCAGCTCCTACGAGCAGTACTTC
D gene: TRBD1; V gene: TRBV9; J gene: TRBJ1-3; CDR3 protein: CASSGRDSFSGNTIYF; CDR3 DNA: TGTGCCAGCAGCGGACGGGACAGCTTCTCTGGAAACACCATATATTTT
D gene: TRBD2; V gene: TRBV27; J gene: TRBJ2-7; CDR3 protein: CASSSRLAGPYEQYF; CDR3 DNA: TGTGCCAGCAGTTCTCGACTAGCGGGACCCTACGAGCAGTACTTC
D gene: TRBD2; V gene: TRBV29-1; J gene: TRBJ2-3; CDR3 protein: CSGRLAGRSGDTQYF; CDR3 DNA: TGCAGCGGCAGGCTAGCGGGCAGGTCAGGCGATACGCAGTATTTT
D gene: TRBD1; V gene: TRBV6-1; J gene: TRBJ2-2; CDR3 protein: CASSDLGQGVGELFF; CDR3 DNA: TGTGCCAGCAGCGACTTAGGACAGGGAGTCGGGGAGCTGTTTTTT
D gene: .; V gene: TRBV4-1; J gene: TRBJ1-5; CDR3 protein: CASSQPGPSSNQPQHF; CDR3 DNA: TGCGCCAGCAGCCAACCAGGCCCGAGCTCGAATCAGCCCCAGCATTTT
D gene: .; V gene: TRBV7-9; J gene: TRBJ1-1; CDR3 protein: CASSLGLTNTEAFF; CDR3 DNA: TGTGCCAGCAGCCTGGGACTGACGAACACTGAAGCTTTCTTT
D gene: .; V gene: TRBV5-6; J gene: TRBJ2-2; CDR3 protein: CASSLKIRENTGELFF; CDR3 DNA: TGTGCCAGCAGCTTGAAAATCAGGGAAAACACCGGGGAGCTGTTTTTT
D gene: TRBD2; V gene: TRBV5-4; J gene: TRBJ2-1; CDR3 protein: CASSLNLAGTDEQFF; CDR3 DNA: TGTGCCAGCAGCTTGAATCTAGCGGGGACCGATGAGCAGTTCTTC
D gene: .; V gene: TRBV4-2; J gene: TRBJ2-1; CDR3 protein: CASSQDPGGPRNEQFF; CDR3 DNA: TGTGCCAGCAGCCAAGATCCCGGGGGGCCGAGGAATGAGCAGTTCTTC
D gene: TRBD1; V gene: TRBV19; J gene: TRBJ1-5; CDR3 protein: CASGTGKLHNQPQHF; CDR3 DNA: TGTGCCAGTGGGACAGGGAAATTACACAATCAGCCCCAGCATTTT
D gene: TRBD2; V gene: TRBV4-3; J gene: TRBJ2-3; CDR3 protein: CASSLAAGGRTDTQYF; CDR3 DNA: TGCGCCAGCAGCCTAGCAGCGGGAGGGAGAACAGATACGCAGTATTTT
D gene: TRBD2; V gene: TRBV30; J gene: TRBJ2-3; CDR3 protein: CAWSRLAGEADTQYF; CDR3 DNA: TGTGCCTGGAGTCGCTTAGCGGGAGAAGCTGATACGCAGTATTTT
D gene: .; V gene: TRBV19; J gene: TRBJ1-5; CDR3 protein: CASSAGSGGWGNQPQHF; CDR3 DNA: TGTGCCAGCAGTGCGGGATCGGGGGGATGGGGCAATCAGCCCCAGCATTTT
D gene: .; V gene: TRBV7-9; J gene: TRBJ1-1; CDR3 protein: CAINSRNTEAFF; CDR3 DNA: TGTGCCATCAATTCCAGGAACACTGAAGCTTTCTTT
D gene: .; V gene: TRBV7-9; J gene: TRBJ1-3; CDR3 protein: CASCPFVRGGNTIYF; CDR3 DNA: TGTGCCAGCTGCCCGTTCGTCCGGGGTGGAAACACCATATATTTT
D gene: TRBD2; V gene: TRBV4-2; J gene: TRBJ2-1; CDR3 protein: CASSQERGQAGVVQFF; CDR3 DNA: TGTGCCAGCAGCCAAGAGCGGGGGCAAGCGGGAGTGGTGCAGTTCTTC
D gene: TRBD1; V gene: TRBV7-2; J gene: TRBJ2-7; CDR3 protein: CASSLGHLGTEGYEQYF; CDR3 DNA: TGTGCCAGCAGCTTAGGTCATCTCGGGACAGAAGGGTACGAGCAGTACTTC
D gene: .; V gene: TRBV19; J gene: TRBJ1-2; CDR3 protein: CASSIPLDRYGYTF; CDR3 DNA: TGTGCCAGTAGTATACCCCTGGACAGATATGGCTACACCTTC
D gene: TRBD1; V gene: TRBV6-1; J gene: TRBJ1-6; CDR3 protein: CASSEFGTGVSPLHF; CDR3 DNA: TGTGCCAGCAGTGAATTTGGGACAGGGGTCTCACCCCTCCACTTT
D gene: .; V gene: TRBV6-5; J gene: TRBJ1-3; CDR3 protein: CASSSGISGNTIYF; CDR3 DNA: TGTGCCAGCAGTTCGGGAATCTCTGGAAACACCATATATTTT
D gene: .; V gene: TRBV14; J gene: TRBJ2-7; CDR3 protein: CASSHSREQYF; CDR3 DNA: TGTGCCAGCAGCCATTCCCGCGAGCAGTACTTC
D gene: .; V gene: TRBV2; J gene: TRBJ1-5; CDR3 protein: CASRQDINQPQHF; CDR3 DNA: TGTGCCAGCAGGCAGGACATCAATCAGCCCCAGCATTTT
D gene: .; V gene: TRBV6-5; J gene: TRBJ2-7; CDR3 protein: CASSYEPSYEQYF; CDR3 DNA: TGTGCCAGCAGTTACGAGCCCTCCTACGAGCAGTACTTC
D gene: .; V gene: TRBV27; J gene: TRBJ2-2; CDR3 protein: CASSLLSSAGELFF; CDR3 DNA: TGTGCCAGCAGTTTATTGTCCAGCGCCGGGGAGCTGTTTTTT
D gene: .; V gene: TRBV19; J gene: TRBJ1-5; CDR3 protein: CASSGGSGAGSLKPQHF; CDR3 DNA: TGTGCCAGTAGTGGTGGTTCAGGCGCGGGCAGTTTAAAGCCCCAGCATTTT